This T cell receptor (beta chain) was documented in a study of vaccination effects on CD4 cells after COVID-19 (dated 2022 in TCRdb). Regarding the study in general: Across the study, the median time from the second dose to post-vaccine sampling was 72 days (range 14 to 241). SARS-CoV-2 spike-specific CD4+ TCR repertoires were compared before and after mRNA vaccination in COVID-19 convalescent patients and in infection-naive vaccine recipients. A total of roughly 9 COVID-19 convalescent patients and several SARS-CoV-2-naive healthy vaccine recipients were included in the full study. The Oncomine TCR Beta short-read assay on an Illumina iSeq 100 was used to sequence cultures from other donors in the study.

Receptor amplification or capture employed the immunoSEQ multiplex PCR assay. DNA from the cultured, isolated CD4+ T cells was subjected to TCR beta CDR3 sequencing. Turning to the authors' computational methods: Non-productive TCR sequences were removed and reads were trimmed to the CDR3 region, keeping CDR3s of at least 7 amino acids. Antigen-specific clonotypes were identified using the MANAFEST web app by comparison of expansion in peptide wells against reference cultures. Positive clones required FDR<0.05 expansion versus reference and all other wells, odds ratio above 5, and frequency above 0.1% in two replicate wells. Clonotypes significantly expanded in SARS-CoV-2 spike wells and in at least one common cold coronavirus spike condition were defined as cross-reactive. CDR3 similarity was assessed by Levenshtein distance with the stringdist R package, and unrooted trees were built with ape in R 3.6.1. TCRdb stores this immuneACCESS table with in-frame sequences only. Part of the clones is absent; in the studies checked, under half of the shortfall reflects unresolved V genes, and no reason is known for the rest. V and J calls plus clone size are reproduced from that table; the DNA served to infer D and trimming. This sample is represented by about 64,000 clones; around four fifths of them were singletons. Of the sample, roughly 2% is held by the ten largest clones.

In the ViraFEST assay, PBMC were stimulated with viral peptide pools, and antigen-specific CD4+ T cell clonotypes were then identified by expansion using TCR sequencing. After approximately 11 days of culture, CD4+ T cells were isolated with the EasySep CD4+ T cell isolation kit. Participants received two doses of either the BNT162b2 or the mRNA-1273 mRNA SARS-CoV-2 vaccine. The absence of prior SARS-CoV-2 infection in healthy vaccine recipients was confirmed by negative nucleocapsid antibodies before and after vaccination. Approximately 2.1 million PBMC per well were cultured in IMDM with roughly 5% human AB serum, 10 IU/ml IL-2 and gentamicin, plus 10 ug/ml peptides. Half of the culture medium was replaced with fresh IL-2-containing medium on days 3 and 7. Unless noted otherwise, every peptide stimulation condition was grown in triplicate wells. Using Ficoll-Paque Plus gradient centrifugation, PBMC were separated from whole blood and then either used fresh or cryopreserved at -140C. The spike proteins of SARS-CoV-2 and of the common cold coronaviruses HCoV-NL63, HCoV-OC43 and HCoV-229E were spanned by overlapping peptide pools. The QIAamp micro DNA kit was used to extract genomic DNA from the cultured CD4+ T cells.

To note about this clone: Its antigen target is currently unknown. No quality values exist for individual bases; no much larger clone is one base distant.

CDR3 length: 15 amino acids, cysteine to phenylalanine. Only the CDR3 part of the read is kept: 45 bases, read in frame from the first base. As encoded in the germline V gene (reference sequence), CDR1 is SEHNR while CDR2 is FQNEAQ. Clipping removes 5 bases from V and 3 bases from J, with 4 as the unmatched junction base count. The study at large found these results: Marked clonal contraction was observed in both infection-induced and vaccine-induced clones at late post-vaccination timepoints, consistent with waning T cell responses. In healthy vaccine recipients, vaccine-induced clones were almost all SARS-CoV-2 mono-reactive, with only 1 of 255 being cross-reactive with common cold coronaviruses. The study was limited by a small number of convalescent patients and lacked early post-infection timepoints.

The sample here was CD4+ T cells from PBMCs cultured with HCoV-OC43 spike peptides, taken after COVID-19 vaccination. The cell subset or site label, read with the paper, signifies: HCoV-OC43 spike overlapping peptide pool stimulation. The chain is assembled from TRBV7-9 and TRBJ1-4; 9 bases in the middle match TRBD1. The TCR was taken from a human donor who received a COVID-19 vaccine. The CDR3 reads CASSPGQGPNEKLFF. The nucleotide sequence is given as TGTGCCAGCAGCCCCGGACAGGGGCCTAATGAAAAACTGTTTTTT.